A single sample is the source of the 15 T cell receptor beta chains below, sequenced in a study of T cell repertoires in breast cancer. Primers covering all TCR V genes were used in emulsion RT-PCR on CD8+ T cells. Unpaired genes were suppressed by blocking oligonucleotides during a second nested PCR. TCRdb re-called the emulsion pairing reads with MiXCR, one entry per CDR3 protein. The sample has roughly 38,000 distinct CDR3 sequences; about 50% are singletons. The sample consisted of CD8+ T cells. These receptors all stem from a pool of human donors with breast cancer or a healthy control (not recorded which).

This clonotype has just a few counts. The chain couples TRBV4-2 to TRBJ2-5, with 8 bases fitting TRBD2. This CDR3 has 16 amino acids. The J segment lost 5 bases and the V segment lost 2 bases, leaving 10 bases of the junction unmatched. Germline V lookup: CDR1 LGHNA, CDR2 YNFKEQ. This chain's CDR3 is CASSQTGTSGKETQYF. The CDR3 DNA is TGTGCCAGCAGCCAAACCGGGACTAGTGGGAAGGAGACCCAGTACTTC.

This clonotype was recorded at least ten times. V is TRBV20-1 and J is TRBJ2-3, with D uncertain. Germline assignment: CDR1 DFQATT and CDR2 SNEGSKA (reference sequence). This CDR3 region has 11 residues. With 6 bases removed from V and 3 bases from J, the gap between germline ends came to 7 bases. CDR3 sequence reads: CSARKTDTQYF. The CDR3 bases are TGCAGTGCGAGAAAGACAGATACGCAGTATTTT.

The gene calls are TRBV29-1 and TRBJ1-1; no clear D. The CDR3 loop spans 13 amino acids. The V and J ends lost 8 bases and 1 base respectively, with 14 bases between them. In germline, CDR1 is SQVTM, CDR2 ANQGSEA. The DNA for the CDR3 is TGCAGCTCCCGTGAGGATACGAACACTGAAGCTTTCTTT. It specifies CSSREDTNTEAFF.

J is TRBJ1-4 and V is TRBV29-1; perhaps TRBD1 as D (6 bases). The CDR3 has 14 amino acids. CDR1 SQVTM and CDR2 ANQGSEA come from the germline V gene. Deletions cut 7 bases from V and 7 bases from J, with 19 bases between. The DNA of the CDR3 is TGCAGCGCCAAAGGGGGTTGGGCGAGTGAAAAACTGTTTTTT. Translating gives CSAKGGWASEKLFF.

This clonotype showed up just a few times. The chain uses TRBV7-9 and TRBJ2-3; D is ambiguous. CDR3 length equals 16 residues. The V end lost 5 bases, the J end lost 0 bases, and 15 bases lay between the germline ends. The germline V gene has CDR1 SEHNR and CDR2 FQNEAQ (reference sequence). The CDR3 spells CASSRSSWGSTDTQYF. The CDR3 coding sequence is TGTGCCAGCAGCCGAAGTTCCTGGGGAAGCACAGATACGCAGTATTTT.

With respect to this clonotype: Just one base apart from a much larger clone, this may be a read error. This chain links TRBV25-1 with TRBJ2-3; 8 bases agree with TRBD2. Germline V lookup: CDR1 MGHDK, CDR2 SYGVNS. The CDR3 contains 15 residues. With 5 bases clipped from V and 0 bases from J, the junction kept 4 bases outside the gene matches. CDR3 in amino acids: CASSPLAVSTDTQYF. Here the CDR3 DNA reads TGTGCCAGCAGTCCACTAGCGGTCAGCACAGATACGCAGTATTTT.

The chain has TRBV6-1 and TRBJ2-7; no firm D call. This CDR3 has 14 residues. V was shortened by 3 bases and J by 4 bases, with 13 bases between the two germline ends. The germline CDR1 and CDR2 sequences are MNHNS and SASEGT. For the CDR3, the DNA is TGTGCCAGCAGTGACCACTGGACCGTATACGAGCAGTACTTC. It translates to CASSDHWTVYEQYF.

As regards this clonotype: At one end, the junction sequence differs from germline, possibly due to a read error. The J gene is TRBJ1-2, the V gene TRBV5-1; D possibly corresponds to TRBD1 (6 bases). The CDR3 totals 12 residues. Germline CDR1 reads SGHRS; CDR2 reads YFSETQ. CDR3 amino acids: CASSTDRLWLIF. CDR3 nucleotide sequence: TGCGCCAGCAGCACCGACAGGCTCTGGCTAATCTTC.

About this clonotype itself: A much larger clone lies a single base off, so this may be a read error. The chain uses TRBV6-2 or TRBV6-3 and TRBJ2-3; possibly TRBD1 for D (5 bases). CDR3 length equals 13 residues. CDR1 is MNHEY, CDR2 SVGEGT, per germline. The CDR3 DNA reads as TGTGCCGGCAGACAGAGTATCACAGGTACGCAGTATTTT. Its translation: CAGRQSITGTQYF.

The chain has TRBV27 and TRBJ2-7; 7 positions match TRBD1. CDR1 and CDR2 from the germline V gene are MNHEY and SMNVEV (reference sequence). Unmatched junction bases numbered 17, after V lost 6 bases and J lost 3 bases. The CDR3 runs 17 residues. This CDR3 reads CASSIHTSGTDRYEQYF. CDR3 bases: TGTGCCAGCAGCATCCACACCTCCGGGACAGATCGCTACGAGCAGTACTTC.

In the case of this clonotype: A much larger clone lies a single base off, so this may be a read error. This sequence joins TRBV4-1 and TRBJ2-2; D might be TRBD2 (6 bases). The CDR3 has 16 residues. Germline CDR1 MGHRA, CDR2 YSYEKL. The CDR3 DNA follows: TGCGCCAACAGCCAAGACTTTAGGAGCGGGACCGGGGAGCTGTTTTTT. Translation: CANSQDFRSGTGELFF.

This clonotype was seen a handful of times. The genes are TRBV3-1 and TRBJ1-5; D gene unclear. The CDR3 totals 13 residues. Germline V gives CDR1 LGHDT, CDR2 YNNKEL (reference sequence). Deletions cut 3 bases from V and 4 bases from J, with 7 bases between. The CDR3 sequence is CASSQGLNQPQHF. As DNA, the CDR3 is TGTGCCAGCAGCCAGGGATTGAATCAGCCCCAGCATTTT.

This chain links TRBV2 with TRBJ1-4; 7 bases map to TRBD1. Germline trimming cut 6 bases from V and 10 bases from J; bases unmatched to any gene: 5. CDR1 and CDR2 (germline): SNHLY, FYNNEI. The CDR3 is made up of 12 amino acids. The chain's CDR3 is CASRGQSGKLFF. CDR3 coding DNA: TGTGCCAGCAGGGGACAGTCGGGAAAACTGTTTTTT. Full variable domain (remainder filled in from reference TRBV2 and TRBJ1-4): EPEVTQTPSHQVTQMGQEVILRCVPISNHLYFYWYRQILGQKVEFLVSFYNNEISEKSEIFDDQFSVERPDGSNFTLKIRSTKLEDSAMYFCASRGQSGKLFFGSGTQLSVL.

V usage is TRBV19 and J usage is TRBJ2-3; D possibly uses TRBD1 or TRBD2 (5 bases each). The CDR3 has 13 residues. CDR1 LNHDA and CDR2 SQIVND come from the germline V gene (reference sequence). The germline V and J ends were trimmed by 9 bases and 0 bases, with 10 bases remaining between them. This chain's CDR3 is CASGTRSTDTQYF. The CDR3 DNA reads TGTGCCAGCGGGACCCGTAGCACAGATACGCAGTATTTT.

The chain employs TRBV20-1 and TRBJ1-2; 7 nucleotides agree with TRBD1. The germline CDR1 and CDR2 sequences are DFQATT and SNEGSKA (reference sequence). This CDR3 region has 13 residues. Trimming removed 3 bases from V and 4 bases from J; junction bases left unmatched: 5. This chain's CDR3 is CSASLGGGYGYTF. CDR3 sequence (DNA): TGCAGTGCTAGCCTAGGGGGCGGCTATGGCTACACCTTC.